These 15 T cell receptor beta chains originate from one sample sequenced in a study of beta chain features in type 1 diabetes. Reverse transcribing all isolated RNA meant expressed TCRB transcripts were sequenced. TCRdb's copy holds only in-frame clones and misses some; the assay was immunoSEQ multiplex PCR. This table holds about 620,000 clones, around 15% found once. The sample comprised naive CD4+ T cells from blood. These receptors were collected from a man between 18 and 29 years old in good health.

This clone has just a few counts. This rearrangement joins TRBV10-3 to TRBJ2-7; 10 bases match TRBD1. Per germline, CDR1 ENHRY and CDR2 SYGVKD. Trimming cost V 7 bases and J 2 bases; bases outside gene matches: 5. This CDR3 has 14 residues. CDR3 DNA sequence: TGTGCCATCATGCCGGGACAGGGGACCTACGAGCAGTACTTC. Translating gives CAIMPGQGTYEQYF.

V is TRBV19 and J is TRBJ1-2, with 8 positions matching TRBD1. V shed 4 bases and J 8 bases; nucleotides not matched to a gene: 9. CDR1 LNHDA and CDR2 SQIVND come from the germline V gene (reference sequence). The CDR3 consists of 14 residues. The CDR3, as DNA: TGTGCCAGTAGTACTCAACAGGGGGTTGGAGGCTACACCTTC. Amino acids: CASSTQQGVGGYTF.

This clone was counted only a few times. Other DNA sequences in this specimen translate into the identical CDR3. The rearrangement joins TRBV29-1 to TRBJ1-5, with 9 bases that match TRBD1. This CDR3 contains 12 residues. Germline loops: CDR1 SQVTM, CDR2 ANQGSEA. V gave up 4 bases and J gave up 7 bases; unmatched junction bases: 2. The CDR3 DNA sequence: TGCAGCGTTGGACAGGGGGGACAGCCCCAGCATTTT. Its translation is CSVGQGGQPQHF.

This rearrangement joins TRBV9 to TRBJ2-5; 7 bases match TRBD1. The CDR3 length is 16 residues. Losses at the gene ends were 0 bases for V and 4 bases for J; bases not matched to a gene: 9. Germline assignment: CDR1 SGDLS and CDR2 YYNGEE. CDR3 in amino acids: CASSVAQDRPTETQYF. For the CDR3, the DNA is TGTGCCAGCAGCGTAGCTCAGGACAGGCCAACAGAGACCCAGTACTTC.

The CDR3 coding sequence is TGTGCCAGCAGCCCTAGTCGGGACAGAAAAAACTATGGCTACACCTTC. Encoded protein: CASSPSRDRKNYGYTF. The chain recombines TRBV9 with TRBJ1-2; 7 bases align to TRBD1. V shed 4 bases, J shed 2 bases, and the junction held 11 bases outside the gene matches. The CDR3 length is 16 residues. The V gene's germline CDR1 is SGDLS and CDR2 YYNGEE.

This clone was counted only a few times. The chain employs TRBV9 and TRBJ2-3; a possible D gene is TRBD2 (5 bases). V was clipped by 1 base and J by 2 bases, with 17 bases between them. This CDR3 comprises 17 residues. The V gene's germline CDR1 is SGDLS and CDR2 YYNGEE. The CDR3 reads CASSVLRAAGPTDTQYF. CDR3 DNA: TGTGCCAGCAGCGTACTTAGAGCGGCGGGTCCCACAGATACGCAGTATTTT.

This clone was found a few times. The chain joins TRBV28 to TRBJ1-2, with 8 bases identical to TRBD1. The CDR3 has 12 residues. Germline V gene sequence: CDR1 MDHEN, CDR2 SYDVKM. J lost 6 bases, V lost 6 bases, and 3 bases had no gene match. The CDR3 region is CASRTGVHGYTF. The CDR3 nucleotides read TGTGCCAGCAGGACAGGGGTGCATGGCTACACCTTC.

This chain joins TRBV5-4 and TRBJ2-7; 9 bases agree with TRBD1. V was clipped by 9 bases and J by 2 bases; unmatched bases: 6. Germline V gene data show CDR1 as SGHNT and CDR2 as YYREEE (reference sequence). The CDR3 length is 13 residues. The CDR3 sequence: CATTRDRAYEQYF. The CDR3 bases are TGTGCCACGACCCGGGACAGGGCCTACGAGCAGTACTTC.

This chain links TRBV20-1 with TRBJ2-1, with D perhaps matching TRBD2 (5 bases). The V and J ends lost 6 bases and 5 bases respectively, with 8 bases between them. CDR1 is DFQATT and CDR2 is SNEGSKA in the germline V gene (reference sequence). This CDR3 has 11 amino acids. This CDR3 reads CSARTDNEQFF. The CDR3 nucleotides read TGCAGTGCGAGGACTGACAATGAGCAGTTCTTC.

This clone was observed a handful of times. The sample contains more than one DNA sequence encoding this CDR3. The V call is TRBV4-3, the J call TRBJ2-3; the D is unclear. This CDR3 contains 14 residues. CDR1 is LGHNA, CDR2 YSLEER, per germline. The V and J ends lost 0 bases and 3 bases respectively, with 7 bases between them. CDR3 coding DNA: TGCGCCAGCAGCCAAGATAGCCGGACAGATACGCAGTATTTT. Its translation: CASSQDSRTDTQYF.

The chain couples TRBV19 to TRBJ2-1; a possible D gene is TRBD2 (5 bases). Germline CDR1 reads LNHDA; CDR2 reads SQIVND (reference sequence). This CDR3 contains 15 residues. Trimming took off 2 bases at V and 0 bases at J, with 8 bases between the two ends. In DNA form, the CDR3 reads TGTGCCAGTAGTATAAGCGGAAACTCCTACAATGAGCAGTTCTTC. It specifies CASSISGNSYNEQFF. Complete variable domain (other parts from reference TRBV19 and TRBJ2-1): DGGITQSPKYLFRKEGQNVTLSCEQNLNHDAMYWYRQDPGQGLRLIYYSQIVNDFQKGDIAEGYSVSREKKESFPLTVTSAQKNPTAFYLCASSISGNSYNEQFFGPGTRLTVL.

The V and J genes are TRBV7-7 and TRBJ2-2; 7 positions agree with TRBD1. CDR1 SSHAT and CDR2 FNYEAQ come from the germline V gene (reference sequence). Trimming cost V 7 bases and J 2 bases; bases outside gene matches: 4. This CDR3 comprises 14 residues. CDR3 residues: CASKRGHNTGELFF. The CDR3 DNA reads TGTGCCAGCAAGAGGGGGCACAACACCGGGGAGCTGTTTTTT.

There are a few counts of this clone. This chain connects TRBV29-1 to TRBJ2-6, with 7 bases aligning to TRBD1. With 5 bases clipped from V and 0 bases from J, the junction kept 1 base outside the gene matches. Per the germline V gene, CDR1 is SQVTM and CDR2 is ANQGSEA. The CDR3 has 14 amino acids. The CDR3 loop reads CSVRDSSGANVLTF. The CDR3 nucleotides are TGCAGCGTTAGGGACAGCTCTGGGGCCAACGTCCTGACTTTC.

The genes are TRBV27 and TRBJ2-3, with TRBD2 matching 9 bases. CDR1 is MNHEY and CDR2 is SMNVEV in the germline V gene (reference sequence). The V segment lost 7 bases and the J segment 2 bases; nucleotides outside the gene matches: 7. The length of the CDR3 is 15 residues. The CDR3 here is CASTEGLAVTDTQYF. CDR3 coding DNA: TGTGCCAGCACCGAGGGACTAGCTGTCACAGATACGCAGTATTTT.

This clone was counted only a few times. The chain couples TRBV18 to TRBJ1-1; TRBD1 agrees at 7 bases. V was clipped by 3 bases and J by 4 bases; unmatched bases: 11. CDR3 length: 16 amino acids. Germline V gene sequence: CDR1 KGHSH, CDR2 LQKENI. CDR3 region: CASSPEGQLSRTEAFF. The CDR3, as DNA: TGTGCCAGCTCACCGGAGGGACAGCTTAGTCGCACTGAAGCTTTCTTT. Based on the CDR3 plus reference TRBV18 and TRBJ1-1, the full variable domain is NAGVMQNPRHLVRRRGQEARLRCSPMKGHSHVYWYRQLPEEGLKFMVYLQKENIIDESGMPKERFSAEFPKEGPSILRIQQVVRGDSAAYFCASSPEGQLSRTEAFFGQGTRLTVV.